The entry that follows covers one T cell receptor (beta chain) sequence. It lacks a known antigen. No quality values exist for individual bases; no much larger clone is one base distant. TCRbeta CDR3 regions were amplified from genomic DNA using the immunoSEQ Assay, a bias-controlled multiplex PCR. In the source study's methods: Nucleated cell counts per sample were estimated from amplification of reference gene primers within the assay. To quantify the absolute abundance of each unique TCRbeta CDR3 rearrangement, sequence reads were collapsed and filtered. For each sample, productive Simpson clonality was calculated as the square root of Simpson's diversity index over productive rearrangements. As stored in TCRdb, this immuneACCESS dataset retains in-frame rearrangements with V and J assigned. A fraction of the clones does not appear; measured against another copy, unresolved V genes explain less than half of the discrepancy, and the remainder lacks a known reason. V, J and clone size are those of that table, while D and trimming were read from the DNA. The table for this sample lists about 270,000 clones; 80% to 90% of them were counted only once. 2% to 2.5% of the sample comes from the top ten.

This entry comes from a study of blood T cell repertoires in COVID-19 (dated by TCRdb to about 2020). About the investigation overall: Samples from collaborators originated in the United States, Italy and Spain and spanned both the acute and convalescent phases of COVID-19. The prospective study material was composed of cDNA or gDNA derived from T cells, B-cell-depleted T cells, or PBMCs. Deeply sampled blood TCRbeta repertoires from subjects exposed to, actively infected with, or recovered from COVID-19 were included in the dataset. The repertoires were made available in a free public database intended to serve as a resource for research on the immune response to SARS-CoV-2. The samples were drawn from the first 160 participants of the ongoing ImmuneRACE study and from more than 1,000 subjects provided by 6 global collaborators. Nearly every sample came with metadata listing a de-identified subject ID, COVID-19 status, age in years and sex. Where HLA class I and class II types were available, the types were taken from metadata supplied by the sample provider, not from assay-based typing.

Enrolling through a virtual design, the prospective study's participants ranged in age from roughly 18 to 89 years and lived across 24 United States geographic areas. Cohort assignment in the prospective study relied on participant-reported clinical history from a screening survey and a study questionnaire. ImmuneRACE Cohort 3 recovered participants were defined by two consecutive negative NP/OP PCR tests, healthcare professional clearance, or symptom resolution. In the prospective study, whole blood, serum and a nasopharyngeal or oropharyngeal swab were collected from each participant by mobile phlebotomists. Over a roughly 2-month period, participants in the prospective study had the option of providing additional blood draws and questionnaires. Before DNA extraction, prospective study blood samples were shipped either frozen or at room temperature. CDR1 and CDR2 are drawn from the germline V gene: KGHDR, SFDVKD. Taken from cysteine to phenylalanine, the CDR3 has 19 residues. Here the CDR3 DNA is all that survives: 57 bases in frame from base 1. For this chain, trimming is 7 bases at the V end and 2 bases at the J end, and the number of junction bases without a gene match is 11.

Broader findings and caveats from the paper: Clinical and demographic metadata were provided uncurated, with the amount varying by source and participant.

What was sequenced was PBMCs or T cells enriched from blood (not recorded which). The TCR originated in a woman under 30 who had recovered from COVID-19. The chain uses TRBV24-1 and TRBJ2-1, and 15 junction bases match TRBD2. The nucleotides are TGTGCCACCAGCTCGCGGGGACTAGCGGGGGGCGGGGCCTACAATGAGCAGTTCTTC. Translated, it reads CATSSRGLAGGGAYNEQFF.